This T cell receptor beta chain came from a study of tumor and adjacent non-tumor tissue in lung cancer. A modified ARM-PCR protocol with three rounds of nested PCR amplified TCRbeta. TCRdb re-called the multiplex PCR reads through MiXCR, storing one row per CDR3 protein. The sample carries approximately 110,000 distinct CDR3 sequences, roughly three fifths recorded once. CDR1 is MNHEY, CDR2 SVGEGT, per germline. This CDR3 has 13 amino acids. RNA was extracted from bulk tissue without any cell sorting. The normal lung tissue was taken more than 3 cm from the tumor edge. In its sample, this clonotype was seen a few times. The junction differs from germline at one of its ends, possibly a read error.

Sequencing input: distant non-tumor lung tissue. The clonotype comes from a man aged 55 to 70 with non-small cell lung cancer. This chain uses TRBV6-2 or TRBV6-3 with TRBJ1-2; D ambiguous. CDR3 DNA sequence: TGTGCCAGCACCTCAACGGGGATCTATGACTACACCTTC. This translates into CASTSTGIYDYTF.